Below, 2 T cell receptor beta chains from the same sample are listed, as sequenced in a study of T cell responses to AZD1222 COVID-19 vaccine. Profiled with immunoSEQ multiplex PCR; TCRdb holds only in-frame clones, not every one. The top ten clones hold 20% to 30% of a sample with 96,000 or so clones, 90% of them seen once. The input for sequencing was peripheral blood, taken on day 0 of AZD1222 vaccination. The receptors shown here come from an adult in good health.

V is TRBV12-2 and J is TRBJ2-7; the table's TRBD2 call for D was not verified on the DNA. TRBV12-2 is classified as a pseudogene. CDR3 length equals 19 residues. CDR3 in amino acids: CASRLGGLAGTQGTYEQYF. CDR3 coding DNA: TGTGCAAGTCGCTTAGGAGGACTAGCGGGGACTCAAGGGACCTACGAGCAGTACTTC.

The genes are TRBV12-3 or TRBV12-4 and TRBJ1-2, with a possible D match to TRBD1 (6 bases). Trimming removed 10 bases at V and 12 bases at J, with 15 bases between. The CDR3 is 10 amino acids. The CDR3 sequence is CATIQGDHTF. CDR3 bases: TGTGCCACCATACAGGGTGATCACACCTTC.